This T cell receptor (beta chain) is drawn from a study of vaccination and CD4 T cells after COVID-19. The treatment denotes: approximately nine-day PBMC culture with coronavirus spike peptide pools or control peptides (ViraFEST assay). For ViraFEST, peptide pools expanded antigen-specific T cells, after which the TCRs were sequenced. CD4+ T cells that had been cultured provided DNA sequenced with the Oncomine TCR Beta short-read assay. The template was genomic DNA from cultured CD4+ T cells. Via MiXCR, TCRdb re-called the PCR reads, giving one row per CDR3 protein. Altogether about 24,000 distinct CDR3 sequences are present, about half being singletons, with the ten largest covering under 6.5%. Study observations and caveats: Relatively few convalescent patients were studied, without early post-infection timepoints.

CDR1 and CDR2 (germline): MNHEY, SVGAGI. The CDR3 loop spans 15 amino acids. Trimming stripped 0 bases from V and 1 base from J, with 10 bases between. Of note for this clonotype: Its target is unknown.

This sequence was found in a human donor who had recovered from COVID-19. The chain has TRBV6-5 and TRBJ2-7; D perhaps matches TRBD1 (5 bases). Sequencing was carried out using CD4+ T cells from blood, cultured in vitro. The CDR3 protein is CASSYSRAGSYEQYF. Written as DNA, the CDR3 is TGTGCCAGCAGTTACTCCAGGGCAGGGTCCTACGAGCAGTACTTC.